The following is a T cell receptor (beta chain) sequence with its context. The specificity of this receptor is unknown. No base-level quality is on record; no much larger clone is a single base apart. The data originate from a study of Graves' ophthalmopathy and Graves' hyperthyroidism (dated by TCRdb to between 2017 and 2018). Study-wide context: Peripheral blood was collected before any treatment was given, at the time of initial diagnosis. Following sample collection, hyperthyroidism patients were given methimazole at a starting dose of 30 mg daily, and ophthalmopathy patients were given high-dose intravenous methylprednisolone. In more than 5 hyperthyroidism patients, the T-cell repertoire of thyroid tissue was compared with the T-cell repertoire of blood. In total, some 130 blood samples were TCR-sequenced: 40 to 45 ophthalmopathy, around 75 hyperthyroidism and around 17 hyperthyroidism-to-ophthalmopathy patients. The study used TCR beta repertoire signatures to distinguish Graves' ophthalmopathy from Graves' hyperthyroidism and to predict progression to ophthalmopathy. The independent validation cohort included 18 to 20 hyperthyroidism patients plus 17 patients who later progressed from hyperthyroidism to ophthalmopathy. To explore V-J signatures that distinguish ophthalmopathy from hyperthyroidism, a discovery set of 100 patients was enrolled, made up of some 41 with ophthalmopathy and fewer than 60 with stable hyperthyroidism.

CDR3 length: 16 amino acids, cysteine to phenylalanine. Only the CDR3 DNA stays, 48 bases, in frame from base 1. Compared with germline, V lacks 5 bases and J lacks 5 bases; bases without a gene match: 13. From the germline V gene (reference sequence), CDR1 is SEHNR and CDR2 is FQNEAQ. For repertoire sequencing, TCR beta CDR3 regions were amplified from RNA transcripts. The first round of RT-PCR was done with HTBI primers and the Qiagen OneStep RT-PCR kit, and was followed by a second round of multiplex PCR, then size selection and purification. Sequencing of the libraries was carried out on an Illumina HiSeq2000 in paired-end mode with 100 bp reads. In the paper's pipeline: SOAPnuke was used to process the reads, removing any read that contained adapters or uncalled bases, had a mean Phred below 15, or lacked an exact match to the constant primer or identifier. COPE v1.2.5 was used to merge high-quality paired reads. Each unique nucleotide sequence was defined as a clonotype, and clonotypes were aligned to IMGT TRB V, D and J references with MiTCR v1.1. The analysis was limited to V-J combinations with a frequency above 0.0001, which together covered 99.2% of repertoires. For each V-J combination, a TCR clonal expansion and chaos score was defined as the ratio of F50 clonal expansion to chaos observed in the TCRdist matrix. Features were reduced by Welch's t-statistics and random forest to around 14 V-J combinations, which fed a naive Bayes classifier. The similarity between thyroid and blood repertoires was quantified using the Morisita-Horn index. Using fastp trimming at Q25 and MiXCR clonotype assembly, TCRdb reanalyzed the public sequencing data and kept in-frame beta chains. Rows are combined by CDR3 protein, so each entry shows the most common genes and DNA. TCRdb's processing, not the authors' own work, is the source of the V and J calls. The sample data list 200,000 to 300,000 distinct CDR3 sequences, and around 45% of these were observed just once. The ten largest clones take up around half of the sample.

The investigation overall reported the following: In validation, the model predicted ophthalmopathy progression with more than 70% sensitivity and approximately 78% specificity; around twelve predicted patients were CT-confirmed with GO in a median of around 6 months. In cross-validation, the 13-signature model distinguished ophthalmopathy from stable hyperthyroidism with less than 90% sensitivity and approximately 81% specificity, while in the test set the corresponding values were about 80% and 75%. Sample size was not predetermined statistically, and investigators were not blinded to group allocation. Among expanded thyroid clonotypes with frequency above 0.001, most also showed up in blood, which suggests that blood repertoires may reflect the thyroid immune response.

Ophthalmopathy patients had moderately to severely active disease, Clinical Activity Score of at least 3, NOSPECS grade of at least 4, and disease duration under 3 months. Patients were excluded if they had other autoimmune diseases, uncontrolled infections, pregnancy or lactation. Diagnosis was based on clinical symptoms, serum thyroxine, TRAb, thyroid ultrasound and orbital computed tomography. PBMCs were isolated from 10 ml of fresh peripheral blood by Ficoll-Paque density gradient centrifugation. Total RNA was extracted with Trizol reagent and quality-checked on an Agilent 2100 Bioanalyzer. Sequenced: peripheral blood. The V and J segments used are TRBV7-9 and TRBJ2-5; 8 central nucleotides agree with TRBD1. The clonotype was recovered from an adult man with Graves' ophthalmopathy. This receptor carries the CDR3 CASSLPSRTGRETQYF. The nucleotide sequence is given as TGTGCCAGCAGCCTCCCTAGCAGGACAGGGAGGGAGACCCAGTACTTC.